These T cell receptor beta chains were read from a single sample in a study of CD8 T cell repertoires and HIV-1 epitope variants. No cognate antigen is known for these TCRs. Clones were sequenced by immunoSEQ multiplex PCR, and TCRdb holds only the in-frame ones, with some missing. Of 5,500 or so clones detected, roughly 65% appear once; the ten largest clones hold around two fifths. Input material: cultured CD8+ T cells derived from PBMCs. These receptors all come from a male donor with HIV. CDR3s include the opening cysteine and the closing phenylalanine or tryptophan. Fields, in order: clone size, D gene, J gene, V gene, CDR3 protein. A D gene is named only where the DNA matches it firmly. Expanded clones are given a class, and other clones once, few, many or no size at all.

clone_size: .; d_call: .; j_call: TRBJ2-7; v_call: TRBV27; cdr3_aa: CASKGEYEQYF
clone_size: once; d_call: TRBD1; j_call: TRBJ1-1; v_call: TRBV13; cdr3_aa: CASSSGQGAGTEAFF
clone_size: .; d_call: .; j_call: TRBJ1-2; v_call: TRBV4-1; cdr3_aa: CASSPRDGYYGYTF
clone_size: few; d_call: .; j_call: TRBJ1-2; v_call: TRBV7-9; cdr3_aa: CASSEGGGHGYTF
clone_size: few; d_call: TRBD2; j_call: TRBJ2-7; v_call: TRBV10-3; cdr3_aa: CAIRGTSSEQYF
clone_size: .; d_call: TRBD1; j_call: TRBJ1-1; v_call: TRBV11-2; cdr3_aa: CASSPGTGGPNTEAFF
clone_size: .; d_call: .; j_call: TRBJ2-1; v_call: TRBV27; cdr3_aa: CASSFLQGNNEQFF
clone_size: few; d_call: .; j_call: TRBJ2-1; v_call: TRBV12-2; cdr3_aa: CASRPEPRLAGDSPPYNEQFF
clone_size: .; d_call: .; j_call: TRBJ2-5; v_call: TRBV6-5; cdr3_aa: CASSSAGIDQETQYF
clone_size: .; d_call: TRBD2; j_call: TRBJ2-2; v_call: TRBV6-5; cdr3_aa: CASGGDTGELFF
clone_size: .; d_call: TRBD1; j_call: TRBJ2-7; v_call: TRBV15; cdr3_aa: CATSRDRQGRNFFSYEQYF
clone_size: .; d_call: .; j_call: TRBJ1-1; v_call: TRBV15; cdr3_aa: CATSSSGNGNTEAFF
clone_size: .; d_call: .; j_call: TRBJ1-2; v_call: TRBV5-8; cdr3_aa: CASSPWPVELDYGYTF
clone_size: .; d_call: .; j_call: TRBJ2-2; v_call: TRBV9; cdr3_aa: CASSVVAYANTGELFF
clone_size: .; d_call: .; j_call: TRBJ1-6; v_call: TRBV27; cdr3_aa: CASSPQNSPLHF
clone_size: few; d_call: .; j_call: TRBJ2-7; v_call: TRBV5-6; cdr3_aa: CASSRWGGKEKANEQYF
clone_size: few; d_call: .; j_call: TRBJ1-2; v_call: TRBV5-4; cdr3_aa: CASKAPAAGYTF
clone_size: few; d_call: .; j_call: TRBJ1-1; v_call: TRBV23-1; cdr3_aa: CASSRDSGGAFF
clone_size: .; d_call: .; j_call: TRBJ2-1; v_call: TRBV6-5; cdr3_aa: CASSSPPDNEQFF
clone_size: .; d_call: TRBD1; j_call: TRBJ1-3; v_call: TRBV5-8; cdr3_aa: CASSRGQGVSGNTIYF
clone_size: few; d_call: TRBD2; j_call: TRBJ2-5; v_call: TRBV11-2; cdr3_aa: CASSLGTSGSGEETQYF
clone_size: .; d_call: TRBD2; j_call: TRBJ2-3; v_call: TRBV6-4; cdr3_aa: CASSDSGTSGADTQYF
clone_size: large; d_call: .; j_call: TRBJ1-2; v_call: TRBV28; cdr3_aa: CASSIRPTDFDYGYTF
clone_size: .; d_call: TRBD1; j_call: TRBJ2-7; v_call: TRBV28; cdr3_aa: CASSLYGQGGYEQYF
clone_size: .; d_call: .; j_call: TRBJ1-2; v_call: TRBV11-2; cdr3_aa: CASSWGDRPEGYTF
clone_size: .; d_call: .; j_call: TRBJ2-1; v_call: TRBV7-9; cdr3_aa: CASSLDPDEQFF
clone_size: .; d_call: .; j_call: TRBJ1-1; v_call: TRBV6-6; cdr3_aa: CASSYLDMNTEAFF
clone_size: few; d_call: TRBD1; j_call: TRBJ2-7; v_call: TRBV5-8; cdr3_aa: CASSLAGTGHEQYF
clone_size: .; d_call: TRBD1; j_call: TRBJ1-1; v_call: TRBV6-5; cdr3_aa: CASSYSLGRGHTEAFF
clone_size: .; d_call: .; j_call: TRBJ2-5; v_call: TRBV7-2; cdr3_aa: CASSPGQGGETQYF
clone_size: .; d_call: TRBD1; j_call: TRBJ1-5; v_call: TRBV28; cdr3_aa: CASSEGTGNQPQHF
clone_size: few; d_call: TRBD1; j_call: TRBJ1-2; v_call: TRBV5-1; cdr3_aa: CASSLGGGGDYGYTF
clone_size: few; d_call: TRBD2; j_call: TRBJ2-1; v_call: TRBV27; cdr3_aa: CASIRPGLGREQFF
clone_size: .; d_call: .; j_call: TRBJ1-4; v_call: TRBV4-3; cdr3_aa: CASSQEQGLNEKLFF
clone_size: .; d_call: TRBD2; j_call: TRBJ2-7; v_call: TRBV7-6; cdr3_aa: CASSPRTSGSYEQYF
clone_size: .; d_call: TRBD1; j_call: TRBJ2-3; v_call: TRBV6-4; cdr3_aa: CASSRDRVTDTQYF
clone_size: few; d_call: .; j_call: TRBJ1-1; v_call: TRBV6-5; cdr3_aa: CASIHSGTEAFF
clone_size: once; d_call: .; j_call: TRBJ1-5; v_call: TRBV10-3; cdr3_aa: CAIGDSNQPQHF
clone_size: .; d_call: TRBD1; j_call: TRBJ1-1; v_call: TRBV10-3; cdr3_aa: CAISERTGEAFF
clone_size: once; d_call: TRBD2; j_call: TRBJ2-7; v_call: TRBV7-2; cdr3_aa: CASSLGASGGYEQYF
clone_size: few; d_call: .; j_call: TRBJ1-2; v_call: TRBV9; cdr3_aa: CASSVDTANYGYTF
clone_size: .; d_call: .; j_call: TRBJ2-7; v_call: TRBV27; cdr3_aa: CASRPIGGYEQYF
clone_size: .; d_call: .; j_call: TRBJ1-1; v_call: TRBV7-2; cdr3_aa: CASSRGGRNTEAFF
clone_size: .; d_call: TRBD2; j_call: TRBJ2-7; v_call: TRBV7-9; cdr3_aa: CASSSDLAADPYEQYF
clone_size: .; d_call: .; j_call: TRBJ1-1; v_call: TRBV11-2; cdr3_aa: CASSSRQRGVVNTEAFF
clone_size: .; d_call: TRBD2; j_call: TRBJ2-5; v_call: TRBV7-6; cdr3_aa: CASSLSGTSGGGSGVQETQYF
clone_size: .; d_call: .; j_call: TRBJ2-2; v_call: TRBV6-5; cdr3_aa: CASSYGTGSGTGELFF
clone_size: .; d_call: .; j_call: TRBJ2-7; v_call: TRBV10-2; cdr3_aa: CASSEGYSYEQYF
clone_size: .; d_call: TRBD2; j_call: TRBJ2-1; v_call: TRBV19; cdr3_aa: CASAAGVIYNEQFF
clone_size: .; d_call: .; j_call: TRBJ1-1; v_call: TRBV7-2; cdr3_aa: CASSLANSLNTEAFF
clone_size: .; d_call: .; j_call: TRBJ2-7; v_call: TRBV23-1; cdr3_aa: CASSQSGDGAAIYEQYF